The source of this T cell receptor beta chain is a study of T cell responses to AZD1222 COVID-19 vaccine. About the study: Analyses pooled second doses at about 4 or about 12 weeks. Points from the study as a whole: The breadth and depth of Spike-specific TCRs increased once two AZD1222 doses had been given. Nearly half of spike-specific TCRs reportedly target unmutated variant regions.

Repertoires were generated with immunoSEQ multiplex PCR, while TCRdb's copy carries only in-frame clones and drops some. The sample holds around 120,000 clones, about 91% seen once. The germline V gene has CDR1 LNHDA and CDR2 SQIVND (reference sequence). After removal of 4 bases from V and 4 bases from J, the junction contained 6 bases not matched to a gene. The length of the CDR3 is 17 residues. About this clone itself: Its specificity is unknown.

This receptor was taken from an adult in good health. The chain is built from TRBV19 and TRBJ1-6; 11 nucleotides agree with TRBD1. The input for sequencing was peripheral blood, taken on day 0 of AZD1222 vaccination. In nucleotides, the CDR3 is TGTGCCAGTAGTACTTCCGGACAGGGGGCATATAATTCACCCCTCCACTTT. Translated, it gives CASSTSGQGAYNSPLHF.